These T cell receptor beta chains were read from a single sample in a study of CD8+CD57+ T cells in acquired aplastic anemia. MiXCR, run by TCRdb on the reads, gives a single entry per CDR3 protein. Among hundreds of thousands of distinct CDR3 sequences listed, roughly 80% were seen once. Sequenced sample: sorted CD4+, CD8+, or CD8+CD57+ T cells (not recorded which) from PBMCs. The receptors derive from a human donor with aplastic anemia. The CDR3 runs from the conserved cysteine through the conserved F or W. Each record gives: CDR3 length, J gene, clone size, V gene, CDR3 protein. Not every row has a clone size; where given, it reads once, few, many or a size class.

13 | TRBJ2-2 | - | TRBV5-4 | CASTLHSAGELFF
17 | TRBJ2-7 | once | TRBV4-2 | CASSQDSLTGATYEQYF
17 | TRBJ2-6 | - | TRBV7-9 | CASTFSSAMCRANVLTF
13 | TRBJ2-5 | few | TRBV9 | CASSVGFLSAQYF
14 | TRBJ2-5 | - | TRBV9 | CASGLTGRGETRHF
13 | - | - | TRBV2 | CASRDGGIHEQYF
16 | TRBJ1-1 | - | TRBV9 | CASSVGSDAQYFEAFF
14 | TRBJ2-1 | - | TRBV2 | CASGVVAWGNEQFF
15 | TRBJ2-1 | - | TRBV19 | CASSIAGGAYKEQFF
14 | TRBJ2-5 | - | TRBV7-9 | CASSSRGGEETDYF
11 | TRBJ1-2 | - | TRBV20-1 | CSAREPGGNTF
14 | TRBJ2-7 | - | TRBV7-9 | CASSLWGAEQYVEF
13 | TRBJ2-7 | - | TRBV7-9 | CASSLYSSYEQYF
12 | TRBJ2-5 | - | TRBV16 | CASSQSAGTQYF
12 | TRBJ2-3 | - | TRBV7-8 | CASSLGAAGEYF
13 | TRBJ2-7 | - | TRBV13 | CASSSRQGDEQYF
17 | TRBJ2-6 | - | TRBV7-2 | CASTLAGVPATDNVLTF
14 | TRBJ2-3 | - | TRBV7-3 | CASTRPGGADTQYF
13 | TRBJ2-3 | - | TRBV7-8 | CASREAGGDDTQF
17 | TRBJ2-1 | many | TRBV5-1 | CASSLVLAGPKNNEQFF
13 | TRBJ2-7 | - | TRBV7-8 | CASSFDTSYEQYF
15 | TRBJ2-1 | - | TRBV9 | CASSVGGGRGTDKFF
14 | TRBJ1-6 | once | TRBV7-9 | CASELDRLLSPHYF
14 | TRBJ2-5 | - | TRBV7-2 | CASSLLSSTEPFFF
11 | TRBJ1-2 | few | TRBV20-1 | CSARGRLSYTF
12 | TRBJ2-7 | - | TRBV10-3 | CASGTGSYEQYF
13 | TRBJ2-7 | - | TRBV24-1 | CATSESTRYEQYF
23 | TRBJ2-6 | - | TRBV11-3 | CASSLDLSGVEVDGGSGANVLTF
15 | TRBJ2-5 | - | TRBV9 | CASSSSLTGNTEEYF
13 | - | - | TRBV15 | CATSGGGIHEQYF
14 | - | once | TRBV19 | CASSMGKGQGEQFF
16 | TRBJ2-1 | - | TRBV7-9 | CASSSERGGGRDEQFF
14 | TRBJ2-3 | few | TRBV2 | CASGFGGGPDTQYF
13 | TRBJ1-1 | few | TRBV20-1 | CSASSWGQGEAFF
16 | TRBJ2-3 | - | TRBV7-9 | CASSFQRGGGTDTQFF
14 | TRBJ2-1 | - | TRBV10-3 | CAISVEVGVNEQFF
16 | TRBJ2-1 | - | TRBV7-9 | CASGLTKRGYYYEQFF
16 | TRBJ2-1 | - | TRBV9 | CASGTGGEKLYFEQFF
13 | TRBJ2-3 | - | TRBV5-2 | CASGGGDYDTQYF
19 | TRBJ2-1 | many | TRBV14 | CASSQGLAGPTVMYNEQFF
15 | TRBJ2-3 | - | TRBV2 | CASSLADRDQDTHFF
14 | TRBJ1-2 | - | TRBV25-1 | CASSETGPSYGYTF
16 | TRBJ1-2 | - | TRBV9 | CASSLEGGKIVDGYTF
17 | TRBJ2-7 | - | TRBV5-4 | CASSFTSVAGGLYEQYF
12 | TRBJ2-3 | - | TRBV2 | CASSLKTGRQYF
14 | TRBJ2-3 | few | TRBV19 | CASSIASGPYTQYF
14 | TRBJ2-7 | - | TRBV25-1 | CASSGRAHTDEQYF
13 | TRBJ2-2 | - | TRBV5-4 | CASSFTSSGELFF
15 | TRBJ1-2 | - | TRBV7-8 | CASSLAGGPDNQYTF
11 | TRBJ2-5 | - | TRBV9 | CASSVGGAQYF
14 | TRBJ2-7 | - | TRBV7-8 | CASSQLAGIDEQYF
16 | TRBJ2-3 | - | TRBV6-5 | CASKSRGEGLTDTQYF
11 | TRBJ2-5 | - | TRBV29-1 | CSSGGEETQYF
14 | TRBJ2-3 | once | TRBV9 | CASSVGGDSTATYF
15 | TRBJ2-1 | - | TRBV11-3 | CASSLDLTDVNGQFF